One T cell receptor (beta chain) is described in this entry. The data were produced by immunoSEQ multiplex PCR, yet TCRdb's version contains in-frame clones alone and is incomplete. Here the sample spans around 220,000 clones, 75% to 95% being singletons. The sample comes from a study of blood T cell repertoires in COVID-19. Turning to the study itself: The United States, Italy and Spain supplied acute and convalescent COVID-19 samples.

Clinical history as reported by participants underpinned cohort assignment. Trimming removed 2 bases from V and 3 bases from J; junction bases left unmatched: 4. This CDR3 spans 15 amino acids. Germline assignment: CDR1 MNHEY and CDR2 SVGAGI. The specimen sequenced was PBMCs or T cells enriched from blood (not recorded which). The chain joins TRBV6-5 to TRBJ1-2; 9 bases agree with TRBD1. The TCR originated in a young woman who had recovered from COVID-19. The chain's CDR3 is CASSYRGQGHYGYTF. CDR3 bases: TGTGCCAGCAGTTACCGTGGACAGGGGCACTATGGCTACACCTTC.